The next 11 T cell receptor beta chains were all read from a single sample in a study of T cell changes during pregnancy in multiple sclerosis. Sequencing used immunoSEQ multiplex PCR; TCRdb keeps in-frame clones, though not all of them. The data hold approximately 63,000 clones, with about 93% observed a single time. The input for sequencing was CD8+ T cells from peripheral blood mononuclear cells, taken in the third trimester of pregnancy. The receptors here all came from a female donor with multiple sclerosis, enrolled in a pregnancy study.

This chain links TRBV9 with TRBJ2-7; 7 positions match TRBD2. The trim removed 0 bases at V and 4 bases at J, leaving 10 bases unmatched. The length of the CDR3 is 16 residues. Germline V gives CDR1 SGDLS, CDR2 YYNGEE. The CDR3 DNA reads TGTGCCAGCAGCGTAGCTACGCGGGAGATTCCATACGAGCAGTACTTC. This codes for CASSVATREIPYEQYF.

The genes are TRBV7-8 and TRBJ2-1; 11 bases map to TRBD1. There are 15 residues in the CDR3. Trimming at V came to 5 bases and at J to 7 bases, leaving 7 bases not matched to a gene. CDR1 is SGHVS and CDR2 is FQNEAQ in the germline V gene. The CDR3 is CASSADRGRGNEQFF. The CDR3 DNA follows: TGTGCCAGCAGCGCGGACAGGGGGCGCGGGAATGAGCAGTTCTTC.

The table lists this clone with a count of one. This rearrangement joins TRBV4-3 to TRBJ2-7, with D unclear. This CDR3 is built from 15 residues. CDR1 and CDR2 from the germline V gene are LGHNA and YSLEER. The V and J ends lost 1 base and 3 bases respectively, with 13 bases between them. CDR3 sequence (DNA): TGCGCCAGCAGCCAAGGCTCCGGGTTAGGCTACGAGCAGTACTTC. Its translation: CASSQGSGLGYEQYF.

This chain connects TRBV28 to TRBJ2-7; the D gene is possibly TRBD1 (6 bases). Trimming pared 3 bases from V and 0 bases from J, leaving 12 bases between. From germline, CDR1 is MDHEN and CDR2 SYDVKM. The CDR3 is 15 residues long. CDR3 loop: CASSLGHHSSYEQYF. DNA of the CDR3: TGTGCCAGCAGTTTGGGACACCATAGCTCCTACGAGCAGTACTTC.

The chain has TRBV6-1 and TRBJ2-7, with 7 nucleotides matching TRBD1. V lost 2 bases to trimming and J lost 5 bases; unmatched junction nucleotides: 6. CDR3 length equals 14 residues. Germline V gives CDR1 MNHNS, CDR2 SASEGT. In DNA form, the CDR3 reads TGTGCCAGCAGTGAACCCGACAGGGAGAACGAGCAGTACTTC. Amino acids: CASSEPDRENEQYF.

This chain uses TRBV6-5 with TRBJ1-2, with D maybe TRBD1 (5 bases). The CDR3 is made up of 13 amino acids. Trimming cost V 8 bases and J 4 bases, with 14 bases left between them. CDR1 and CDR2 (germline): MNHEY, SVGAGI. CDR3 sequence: CASGFTGTYGYTF. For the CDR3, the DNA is TGTGCCAGCGGATTCACAGGTACCTATGGCTACACCTTC.

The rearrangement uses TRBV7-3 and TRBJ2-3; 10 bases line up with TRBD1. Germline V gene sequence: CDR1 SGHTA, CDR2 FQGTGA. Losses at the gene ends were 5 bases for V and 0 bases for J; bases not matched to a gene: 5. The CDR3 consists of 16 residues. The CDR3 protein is CASSTRTGGSTDTQYF. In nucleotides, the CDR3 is TGTGCCAGCAGCACCCGGACAGGGGGGAGCACAGATACGCAGTATTTT.

Here the CDR3 DNA reads TGTGCCAGCAGTTCAACAGGGAGGGGGGTTAATCAGCCCCAGCATTTT. Translation gives CASSSTGRGVNQPQHF. J is TRBJ1-5 and V is TRBV7-2, with a weak D call TRBD1 (6 bases). Looked up from germline, CDR1 is SGHTA and CDR2 is FQGNSA. The CDR3 sequence is 16 residues long. Trimming took off 6 bases at V and 4 bases at J, with 19 bases between the two ends.

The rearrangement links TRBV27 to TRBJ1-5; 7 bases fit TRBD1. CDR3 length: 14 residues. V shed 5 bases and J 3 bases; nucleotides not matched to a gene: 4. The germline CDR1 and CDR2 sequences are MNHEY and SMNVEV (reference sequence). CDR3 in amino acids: CASSLGQANQPQHF. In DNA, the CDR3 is TGTGCCAGCAGTCTCGGACAGGCCAATCAGCCCCAGCATTTT.

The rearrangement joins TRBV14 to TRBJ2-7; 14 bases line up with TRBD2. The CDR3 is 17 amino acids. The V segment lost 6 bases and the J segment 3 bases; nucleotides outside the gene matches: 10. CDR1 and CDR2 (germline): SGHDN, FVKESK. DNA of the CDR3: TGTGCCAGCAGACCCGGGACTAGCGGGGGAGTAGGCTACGAGCAGTACTTC. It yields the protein CASRPGTSGGVGYEQYF.

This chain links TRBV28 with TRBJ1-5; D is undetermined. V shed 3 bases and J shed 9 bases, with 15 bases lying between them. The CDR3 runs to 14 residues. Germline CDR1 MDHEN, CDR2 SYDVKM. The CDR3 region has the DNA TGTGCCAGCAGTTTGGTCTCCAGTCCCCCGCCCCAGCATTTT. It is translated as CASSLVSSPPPQHF.